The 27 T cell receptor beta chains listed next were all sequenced from one sample in a study of blood T cell repertoires in COVID-19. Some clones are missing from TCRdb's copy, which holds only in-frame ones; the method was immunoSEQ multiplex PCR. The sample lists 100,000 or so clones; about nine tenths were seen once. Material for sequencing was peripheral blood. These receptors all come from a man between 18 and 35 years old with acute or convalescent COVID-19.

The chain links TRBV5-1 to TRBJ2-7, with 9 bases that match TRBD2. The CDR3 length is 17 residues. Germline V lookup: CDR1 SGHRS, CDR2 YFSETQ. With V trimmed by 0 bases and J by 4 bases, 11 bases remained unmatched. CDR3 in DNA: TGCGCCAGCAGCTTGGGTGGAAATCCTAGCGGGGATTACGAGCAGTACTTC. This sequence encodes CASSLGGNPSGDYEQYF.

This chain links TRBV24-1 with TRBJ1-4, with D hard to call. The CDR3 loop spans 13 amino acids. Trimming cost V 7 bases and J 3 bases, with 8 bases left between them. CDR1 KGHDR and CDR2 SFDVKD come from the germline V gene. The CDR3: CATRGDSNEKLFF. The CDR3 DNA is TGTGCCACCAGGGGAGATTCTAATGAAAAACTGTTTTTT.

V and J are TRBV28 and TRBJ2-7; 8 bases are a match to TRBD2. In germline, CDR1 is MDHEN, CDR2 SYDVKM. V was pared by 3 bases and J by 3 bases, with 4 bases of the junction left unmatched. The CDR3 totals 14 residues. The CDR3 loop is CASSFSTSDYEQYF. The CDR3 DNA reads as TGTGCCAGCAGTTTTTCGACTAGCGACTACGAGCAGTACTTC.

The rearrangement links TRBV19 to TRBJ1-4, with D uncertain. CDR3 length: 14 amino acids. V lost 3 bases and J 7 bases, leaving 12 bases between the germline ends. The germline gives CDR1 LNHDA, CDR2 SQIVND (reference sequence). In nucleotides, the CDR3 is TGTGCCAGTAGTATTCCCAAACGGGGTGAAAAACTGTTTTTT. This sequence encodes CASSIPKRGEKLFF. Using reference TRBV19 and TRBJ1-4 for the parts outside the CDR3, the full variable domain is DGGITQSPKYLFRKEGQNVTLSCEQNLNHDAMYWYRQDPGQGLRLIYYSQIVNDFQKGDIAEGYSVSREKKESFPLTVTSAQKNPTAFYLCASSIPKRGEKLFFGSGTQLSVL.

This chain connects TRBV30 to TRBJ2-2; 7 nucleotides agree with TRBD1. The CDR3 runs 14 residues. The germline V gene encodes CDR1 GTSNPN and CDR2 SVGIG (reference sequence). The J segment lost 2 bases and the V segment lost 4 bases, leaving 4 bases of the junction unmatched. CDR3 in DNA: TGTGCCTGGAAACAGGGGCCCAACACCGGGGAGCTGTTTTTT. It encodes CAWKQGPNTGELFF.

Regarding this clone: Germline is not matched at one junction end, which may reflect a read error. The chain joins TRBV27 to TRBJ2-7; D is uncertain. Germline V gene data show CDR1 as MNHEY and CDR2 as SMNVEV (reference sequence). This CDR3 spans 13 amino acids. The CDR3 spells CASSLPGSYGQYF. The CDR3 nucleotides are TGTGCCAGCAGTCTTCCCGGTTCCTACGGGCAGTACTTC.

The V and J genes are TRBV21-1 and TRBJ1-3; whether TRBD1, the table's D call, matches the DNA was not checked. TRBV21-1 is marked as a pseudogene. The CDR3 length is 16 residues. The CDR3: CASSIRTDLSGNTIYF. The CDR3 DNA reads as TGTGCCAGCAGCATACGGACAGACCTCTCTGGAAACACCATATATTTT.

As concerns this clone: In the same sample, other DNA sequences code for this CDR3. This chain uses TRBV7-6 with TRBJ1-1, with TRBD1 as a possible D gene (5 bases). The CDR3 runs 14 residues. Trimming shortened V by 1 base and J by 1 base, and 7 bases separated the two germline ends. Germline V gene lookup returns CDR1 SGHVS and CDR2 FNYEAQ. CDR3 nucleotides: TGTGCCAGCAGCTTAGGGAGGGGGAACACTGAAGCTTTCTTT. Translated, it gives CASSLGRGNTEAFF. Full variable domain (remainder filled in from reference TRBV7-6 and TRBJ1-1): GAGVSQSPRYKVTKRGQDVALRCDPISGHVSLYWYRQALGQGPEFLTYFNYEAQQDKSGLPNDRFSAERPEGSISTLTIQRTEQRDSAMYRCASSLGRGNTEAFFGQGTRLTVV.

This clone was seen once. This chain connects TRBV6-5 to TRBJ2-7; 8 nucleotides match TRBD2. V lost 5 bases and J lost 5; bases outside the gene matches: 11. Looked up from germline, CDR1 is MNHEY and CDR2 is SVGAGI. CDR3 length equals 15 residues. This CDR3 reads CASSRTSGLRNEQYF. CDR3 DNA sequence: TGTGCCAGCAGTAGAACTAGCGGTCTGAGGAACGAGCAGTACTTC.

The gene calls are TRBV5-1 and TRBJ2-7; 7 bases are a match to TRBD1. The CDR3 extends over 18 amino acids. Trimming took 2 bases from V and 3 from J; bases not matched to a gene: 17. CDR1 and CDR2 (germline): SGHRS, YFSETQ. The CDR3 coding sequence is TGCGCCAGCAGCTTTTTGTCGCCCCGGGACAGCAACCTCTACGAGCAGTACTTC. Protein product: CASSFLSPRDSNLYEQYF.

Here the CDR3 DNA reads TGTGCCAGCAGCGTAGCGGGGGGTTGGACTGAAGCTTTCTTT. It specifies CASSVAGGWTEAFF. The chain links TRBV9 to TRBJ1-1; D may be TRBD1 (5 bases). V was cut by 0 bases and J by 5 bases, with 11 bases left in between. The CDR3 loop spans 14 amino acids. Germline lookup yields CDR1 SGDLS and CDR2 YYNGEE.

The rearrangement uses TRBV20-1 and TRBJ1-1; 7 bases match TRBD1. This CDR3 is 11 amino acids long. Germline lookup yields CDR1 DFQATT and CDR2 SNEGSKA (reference sequence). The junction had 5 bases not matched to a gene; V was cut back by 5 bases and J by 8 bases. The DNA for the CDR3 is TGCAGTGCTCTCGTCAGGGGGGAAGCTTTCTTT. This codes for CSALVRGEAFF.

CDR3 region: CASSIAQNTGELFF. The CDR3 DNA reads TGTGCCAGTAGTATAGCCCAGAACACCGGGGAGCTGTTTTTT. The J gene is TRBJ2-2, the V gene TRBV19, with unresolved D. Looked up from germline, CDR1 is LNHDA and CDR2 is SQIVND (reference sequence). With 1 base removed from V and 1 base from J, the gap between germline ends came to 4 bases. The CDR3 contains 14 residues.

This clone turned up a few times. The J gene is TRBJ2-2, the V gene TRBV10-1; 10 bases align to TRBD2. The germline gives CDR1 WNHNN, CDR2 SYGVQD (reference sequence). The CDR3 contains 16 residues. Losses at the gene ends were 3 bases for V and 7 bases for J; bases not matched to a gene: 8. This chain's CDR3 is CASSEPGLASYGELFF. The CDR3 region has the DNA TGCGCCAGCAGTGAACCGGGACTAGCGTCTTACGGGGAGCTGTTTTTT.

This chain connects TRBV12-3 or TRBV12-4 to TRBJ2-7, with a tentative D call TRBD1 (6 bases). The CDR3 runs 13 residues. V was pared by 5 bases and J by 6 bases, with 14 bases between. CDR3 in amino acids: CASSLVRGPEQYF. CDR3 coding DNA: TGTGCCAGCAGTCTAGTCAGGGGCCCCGAGCAGTACTTC.

The V and J genes are TRBV2 and TRBJ2-7, with 8 nucleotides matching TRBD1. This CDR3 is built from 13 residues. Germline assignment: CDR1 SNHLY and CDR2 FYNNEI. With V trimmed by 3 bases and J by 12 bases, 10 bases remained unmatched. CDR3 in amino acids: CASSDQDRVIWYF. CDR3 in DNA: TGTGCCAGCAGTGATCAGGACAGGGTAATTTGGTACTTC. The full variable domain, completed using reference TRBV2 and TRBJ2-7, is EPEVTQTPSHQVTQMGQEVILRCVPISNHLYFYWYRQILGQKVEFLVSFYNNEISEKSEIFDDQFSVERPDGSNFTLKIRSTKLEDSAMYFCASSDQDRVIWYFGPGTRLTVT.

The chain carries TRBV6-5 and TRBJ2-7; maybe TRBD1 (5 bases). The V gene's germline CDR1 is MNHEY and CDR2 SVGAGI. This CDR3 spans 14 amino acids. With 4 bases removed from V and 2 bases from J, the gap between germline ends came to 12 bases. The CDR3 here is CASSWQRGPYEQYF. The CDR3 DNA follows: TGTGCCAGCAGTTGGCAAAGGGGTCCCTACGAGCAGTACTTC.

The chain employs TRBV27 and TRBJ2-7; TRBD1 matches 8 bases. V trimming: 2 bases; J trimming: 0 bases; junction bases outside the gene matches: 6. There are 16 residues in the CDR3. Germline CDR1 MNHEY, CDR2 SMNVEV (reference sequence). CDR3 region: CASSLAGGQVSYEQYF. The CDR3 nucleotides read TGTGCCAGCAGTTTAGCCGGGGGACAGGTCTCCTACGAGCAGTACTTC.

V and J are TRBV5-1 and TRBJ2-1, with 7 bases that match TRBD1. This CDR3 contains 15 residues. The ends lost 4 bases at V and 0 bases at J; junction bases unmatched: 4. CDR1 is SGHRS, CDR2 YFSETQ, per germline. For the CDR3, the DNA is TGCGCCAGCAGCGAGGGACAGAACTCCTACAATGAGCAGTTCTTC. Translated: CASSEGQNSYNEQFF.

Here the CDR3 reads CASSEWTGYNEQFF. The CDR3 DNA reads as TGTGCCAGCAGTGAATGGACTGGCTACAATGAGCAGTTCTTC. V is TRBV6-1 and J is TRBJ2-1, with a weak D call TRBD2 (5 bases). This CDR3 is built from 14 residues. The germline gives CDR1 MNHNS, CDR2 SASEGT. The V gene lost 2 bases and the J gene lost 3 bases, with 8 bases spanning the gap.

The chain carries TRBV29-1 and TRBJ2-3; 13 nucleotides line up with TRBD2. Germline assignment: CDR1 SQVTM and CDR2 ANQGSEA. The CDR3 has 17 amino acids. V shed 1 base, J shed 1 base, and the junction held 5 bases outside the gene matches. The CDR3 spells CSVEGATSGGGTDTQYF. CDR3 in DNA: TGCAGCGTTGAAGGAGCCACTAGCGGGGGGGGCACAGATACGCAGTATTTT.

This clone was detected only a few times. The chain combines TRBV5-1 with TRBJ2-7; possible D gene TRBD2, 6 bases. Per germline, CDR1 SGHRS and CDR2 YFSETQ. This CDR3 has 16 residues. Trimming removed 0 bases at V and 2 bases at J, with 15 bases between. The CDR3 is CASSLAPTRRAYEQYF. The CDR3 DNA reads as TGCGCCAGCAGCTTGGCCCCAACTAGGAGGGCCTACGAGCAGTACTTC. The full variable domain, rest sourced from reference TRBV5-1 and TRBJ2-7, is KAGVTQTPRYLIKTRGQQVTLSCSPISGHRSVSWYQQTPGQGLQFLFEYFSETQRNKGNFPGRFSGRQFSNSRSEMNVSTLELGDSALYLCASSLAPTRRAYEQYFGPGTRLTVT.

The chain is built from TRBV10-1 and TRBJ2-1, with 10 nucleotides matching TRBD1. The CDR3 sequence is 15 residues long. After removal of 2 bases from V and 5 bases from J, the junction contained 3 bases not matched to a gene. Germline assignment: CDR1 WNHNN and CDR2 SYGVQD (reference sequence). The CDR3 here is CASSEGQGVDNEQFF. CDR3 DNA sequence: TGCGCCAGCAGTGAGGGACAGGGGGTTGACAATGAGCAGTTCTTC.

The chain links TRBV27 to TRBJ1-5, with TRBD1 as a possible D gene (6 bases). Germline V CDR1 and CDR2: MNHEY, SMNVEV (reference sequence). CDR3 length equals 15 residues. V shed 3 bases and J shed 3 bases, with 12 bases lying between them. CDR3 loop: CASSFWGGLNQPQHF. The DNA of the CDR3 is TGTGCCAGCAGTTTTTGGGGGGGGCTCAATCAGCCCCAGCATTTT.

The V gene is TRBV5-1, the J gene TRBJ2-1, with TRBD2 matching over 14 bases. CDR3 length equals 17 residues. The germline gives CDR1 SGHRS, CDR2 YFSETQ. Germline trimming cut 5 bases from V and 4 bases from J; bases unmatched to any gene: 8. CDR3 bases: TGCGCCAGCAGAAGACTAGCGGGGGGGCCGGGGTACAATGAGCAGTTCTTC. Translation gives CASRRLAGGPGYNEQFF.

The V and J genes are TRBV3-1 (or the pseudogene TRBV3-2) and TRBJ1-2; 10 bases map to TRBD1. V was clipped by 1 base and J by 2 bases; unmatched bases: 4. Germline values: CDR1 LGHDT, CDR2 YNNKEL (reference sequence). CDR3 length equals 16 residues. This CDR3 is CASSQGGTGANYGYTF. Written as DNA, the CDR3 is TGTGCCAGCAGCCAAGGGGGGACAGGGGCGAACTATGGCTACACCTTC.

V usage is TRBV6-5 and J usage is TRBJ1-5; no definite D call. V shed 6 bases and J shed 4 bases, with 10 bases lying between them. Germline assignment: CDR1 MNHEY and CDR2 SVGAGI. The CDR3 length is 13 residues. CDR3 sequence (DNA): TGTGCCAGCAGATTCGACAAAAATCAGCCCCAGCATTTT. It translates to CASRFDKNQPQHF.